This T cell receptor beta chain comes out of a study of cytomegalovirus exposure and HLA in healthy donors. Primers for the PCR totalled 60 Vbeta and 13 Jbeta. Clones were read by immunoSEQ multiplex PCR, and TCRdb kept only the in-frame ones, dropping some. This table has approximately 170,000 clones, approximately 81% appearing once. The CDR3 spans 16 residues. Germline V gene data show CDR1 as SGHRS and CDR2 as YFSETQ. V was trimmed by 0 bases and J by 4 bases, leaving 16 bases between them. Study-level results: More clonal expansion characterized HLA-associated TCR beta chains than equally common others in a later analysis. The authors later linked a missense DCLRE1C variant to TCR beta V- and J-gene trimming.

Regarding this clone: The antigen is unknown.

The TCR was taken from a man aged 30 to 39 in good health and CMV-seropositive. The gene calls are TRBV5-1 and TRBJ1-1; weak D call: TRBD1 (5 bases). The sequenced sample consisted of PBMCs. The CDR3 loop reads CASSLARVGPGTEAFF. The CDR3 DNA reads as TGCGCCAGCAGCTTGGCTCGGGTGGGGCCGGGCACTGAAGCTTTCTTT.